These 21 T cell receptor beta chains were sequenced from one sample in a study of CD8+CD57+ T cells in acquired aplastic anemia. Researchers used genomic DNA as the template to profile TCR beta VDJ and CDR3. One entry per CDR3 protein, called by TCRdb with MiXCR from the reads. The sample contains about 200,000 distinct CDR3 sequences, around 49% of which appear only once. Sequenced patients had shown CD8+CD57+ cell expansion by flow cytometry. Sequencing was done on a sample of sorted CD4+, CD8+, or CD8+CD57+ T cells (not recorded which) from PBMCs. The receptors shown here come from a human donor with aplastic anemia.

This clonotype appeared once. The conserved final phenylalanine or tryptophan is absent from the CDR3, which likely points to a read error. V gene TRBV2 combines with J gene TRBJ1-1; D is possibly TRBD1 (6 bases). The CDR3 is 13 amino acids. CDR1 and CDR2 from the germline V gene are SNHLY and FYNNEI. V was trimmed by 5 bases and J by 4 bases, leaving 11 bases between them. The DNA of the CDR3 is TGTGCCAGCAGTCCGACAGGAAGCACTGAAGCTTTCCTT. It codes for CASSPTGSTEAFL.

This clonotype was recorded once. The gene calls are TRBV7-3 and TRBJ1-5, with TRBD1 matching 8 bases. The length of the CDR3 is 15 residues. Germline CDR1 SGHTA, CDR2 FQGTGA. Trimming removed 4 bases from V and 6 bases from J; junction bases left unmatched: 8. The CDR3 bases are TGTGCCAGCAGCTCCAGGACAGGGATTGGTCAGCCCCAGCATTTT. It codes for CASSSRTGIGQPQHF.

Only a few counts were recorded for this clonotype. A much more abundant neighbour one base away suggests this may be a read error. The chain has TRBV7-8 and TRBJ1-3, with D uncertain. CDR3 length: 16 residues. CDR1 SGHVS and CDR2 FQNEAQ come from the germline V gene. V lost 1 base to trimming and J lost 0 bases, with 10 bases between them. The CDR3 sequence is CASSLDYPISGNTIYF. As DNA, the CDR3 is TGTGCCAGCAGCTTAGATTACCCCATCTCTGGAAACACCATATATTTT.

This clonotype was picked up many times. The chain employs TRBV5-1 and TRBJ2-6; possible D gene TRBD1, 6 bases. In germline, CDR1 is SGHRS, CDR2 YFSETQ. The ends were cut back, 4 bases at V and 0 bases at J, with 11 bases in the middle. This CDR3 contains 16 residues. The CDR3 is CASSPTTGSGANVLTF. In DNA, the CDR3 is TGCGCCAGCAGCCCTACGACAGGCTCTGGGGCCAACGTCCTGACTTTC.

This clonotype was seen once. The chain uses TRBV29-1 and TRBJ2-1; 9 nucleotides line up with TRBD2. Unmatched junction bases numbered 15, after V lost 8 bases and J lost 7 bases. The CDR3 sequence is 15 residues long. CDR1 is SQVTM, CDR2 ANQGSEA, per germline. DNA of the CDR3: TGCAGCCTGGGCGGGGGTCGCGGGAGGGGGAATGAGCAGTTCTTC. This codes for CSLGGGRGRGNEQFF.

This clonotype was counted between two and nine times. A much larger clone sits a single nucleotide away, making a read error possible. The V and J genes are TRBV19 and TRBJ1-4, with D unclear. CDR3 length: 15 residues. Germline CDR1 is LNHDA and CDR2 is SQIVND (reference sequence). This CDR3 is CASGIVHNQLGKLFF. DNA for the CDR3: TGTGCCAGTGGTATAGTCCACAATCAACTTGGAAAACTGTTTTTT.

Written as DNA, the CDR3 is TGCAGTGCTAGAACCGGGACAGGGTTGTCCGAGCAGTACTTC. Translating gives CSARTGTGLSEQYF. The chain recombines TRBV20-1 with TRBJ2-7; 9 bases are shared with TRBD1. This CDR3 is built from 14 residues. Germline V gene sequence: CDR1 DFQATT, CDR2 SNEGSKA (reference sequence). Trimming at V came to 2 bases and at J to 6 bases, leaving 8 bases not matched to a gene.

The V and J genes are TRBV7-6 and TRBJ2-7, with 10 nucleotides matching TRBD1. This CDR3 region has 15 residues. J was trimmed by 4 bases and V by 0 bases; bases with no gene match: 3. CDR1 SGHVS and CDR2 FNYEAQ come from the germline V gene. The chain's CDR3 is CASSLASGQGYEQYF. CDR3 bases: TGTGCCAGCAGCTTAGCGTCGGGACAGGGGTACGAGCAGTACTTC.

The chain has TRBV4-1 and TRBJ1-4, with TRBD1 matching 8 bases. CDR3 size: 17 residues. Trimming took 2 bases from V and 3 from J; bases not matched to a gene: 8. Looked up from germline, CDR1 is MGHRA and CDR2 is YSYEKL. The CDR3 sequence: CASSQQETGAANEKLFF. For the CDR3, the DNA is TGCGCCAGCAGCCAACAAGAGACAGGGGCAGCTAATGAAAAACTGTTTTTT.

The CDR3 sequence is CASSPMQDRAYEQYF. CDR3 sequence (DNA): TGTGCCAGCAGCCCGATGCAGGACAGGGCCTACGAGCAGTACTTC. The gene calls are TRBV7-3 and TRBJ2-7, with TRBD1 identical over 8 bases. J was trimmed by 2 bases and V by 5 bases; bases with no gene match: 8. This CDR3 spans 15 amino acids. Germline V gives CDR1 SGHTA, CDR2 FQGTGA.

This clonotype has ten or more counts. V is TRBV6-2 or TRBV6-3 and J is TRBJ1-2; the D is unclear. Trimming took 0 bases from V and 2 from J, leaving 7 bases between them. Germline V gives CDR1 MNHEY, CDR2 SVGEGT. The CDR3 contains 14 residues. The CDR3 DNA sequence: TGTGCCAGCAGTTACTCGAATGCGAACTATGGCTACACCTTC. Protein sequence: CASSYSNANYGYTF.

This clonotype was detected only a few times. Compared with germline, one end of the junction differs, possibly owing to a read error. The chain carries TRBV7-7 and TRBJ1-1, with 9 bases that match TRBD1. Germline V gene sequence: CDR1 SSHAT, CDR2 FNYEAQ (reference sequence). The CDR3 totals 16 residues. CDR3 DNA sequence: TGTGCTAGCAGCTTAGCGGTACAGGGGGCTGAATTGGAAGCTTTCTTT. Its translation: CASSLAVQGAELEAFF.

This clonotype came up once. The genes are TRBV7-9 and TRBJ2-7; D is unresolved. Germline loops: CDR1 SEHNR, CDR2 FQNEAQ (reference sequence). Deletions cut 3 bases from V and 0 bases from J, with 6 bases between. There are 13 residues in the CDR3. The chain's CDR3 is CASSLSSSYEQYF. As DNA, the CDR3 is TGTGCCAGCAGCTTGTCAAGCTCCTACGAGCAGTACTTC.

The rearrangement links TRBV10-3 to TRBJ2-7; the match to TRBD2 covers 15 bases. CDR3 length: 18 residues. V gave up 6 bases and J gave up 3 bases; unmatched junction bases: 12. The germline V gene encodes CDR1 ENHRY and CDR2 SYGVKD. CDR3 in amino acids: CAIRAGTSGGRWGYEQYF. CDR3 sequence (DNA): TGTGCCATCAGGGCAGGGACTAGCGGGGGGCGATGGGGCTACGAGCAGTACTTC.

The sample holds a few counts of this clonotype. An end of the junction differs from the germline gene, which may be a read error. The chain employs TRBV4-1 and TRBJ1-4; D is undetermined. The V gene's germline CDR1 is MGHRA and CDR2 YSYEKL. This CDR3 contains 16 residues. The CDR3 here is CASSQARGVANEKLLF. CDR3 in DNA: TGCGCCAGCAGCCAAGCCCGCGGGGTAGCTAATGAAAAACTGCTTTTT.

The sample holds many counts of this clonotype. CDR3 DNA: TGTGCCAGCAGCCAAGATGCTGGGTTCGGCTACACCTTC. Its translation: CASSQDAGFGYTF. The V and J genes are TRBV3-1 and TRBJ1-2; D is undetermined. Trimming removed 0 bases at V and 8 bases at J, with 10 bases between. The CDR3 totals 13 residues. The germline CDR1 and CDR2 sequences are LGHDT and YNNKEL (reference sequence). Drawing the rest from reference TRBV3-1 and TRBJ1-2, the complete variable domain is DTAVSQTPKYLVTQMGNDKSIKCEQNLGHDTMYWYKQDSKKFLKIMFSYNNKELIINETVPNRFSPKSPDKAHLNLHINSLELGDSAVYFCASSQDAGFGYTFGSGTRLTVV.

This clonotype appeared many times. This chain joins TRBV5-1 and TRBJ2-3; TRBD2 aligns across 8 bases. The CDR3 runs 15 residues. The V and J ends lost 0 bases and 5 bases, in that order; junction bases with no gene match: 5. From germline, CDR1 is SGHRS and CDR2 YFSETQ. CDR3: CASSLAGGAGDTQYF. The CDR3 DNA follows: TGCGCCAGCAGCTTGGCGGGGGGGGCCGGAGATACGCAGTATTTT.

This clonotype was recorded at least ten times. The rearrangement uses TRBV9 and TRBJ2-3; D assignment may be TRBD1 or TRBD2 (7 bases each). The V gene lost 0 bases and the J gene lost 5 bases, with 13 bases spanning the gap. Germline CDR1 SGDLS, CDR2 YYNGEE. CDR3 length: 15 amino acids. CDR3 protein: CASSVEGGGEDTQYF. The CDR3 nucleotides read TGTGCCAGCAGCGTAGAGGGAGGGGGCGAAGATACGCAGTATTTT.

The DNA of the CDR3 is TGTGCCAGTAGCCCCGGGATCTCTTATGGCTACACCTTC. It specifies CASSPGISYGYTF. The gene calls are TRBV19 and TRBJ1-2; D unclear. Trimming took off 6 bases at V and 5 bases at J, with 13 bases between the two ends. CDR1 and CDR2 from the germline V gene are LNHDA and SQIVND (reference sequence). This CDR3 spans 13 amino acids.

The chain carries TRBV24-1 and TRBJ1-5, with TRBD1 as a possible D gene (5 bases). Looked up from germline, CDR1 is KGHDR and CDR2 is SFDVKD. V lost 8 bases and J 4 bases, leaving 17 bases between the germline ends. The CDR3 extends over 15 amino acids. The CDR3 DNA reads TGTGCCACCAACCAAAGGGGCAGTGGTAATCAGCCCCAGCATTTT. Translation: CATNQRGSGNQPQHF.

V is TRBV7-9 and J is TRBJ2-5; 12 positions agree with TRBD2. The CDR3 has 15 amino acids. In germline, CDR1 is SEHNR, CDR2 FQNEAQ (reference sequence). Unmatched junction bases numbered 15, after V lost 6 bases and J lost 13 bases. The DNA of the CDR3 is TGTGCCAGCAGTGCTACGACTAGCGGGGGCTCAAACGGGTACTTC. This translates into CASSATTSGGSNGYF.